This TCR beta chain was found in a study of beta chain features in type 1 diabetes. Trimming at V came to 3 bases and at J to 5 bases, leaving 7 bases not matched to a gene. From germline, CDR1 is KGHSH and CDR2 LQKENI. This CDR3 comprises 17 residues. The sequenced template was cDNA made from the entire isolated RNA. Method: immunoSEQ multiplex PCR; TCRdb's copy keeps in-frame clones and lacks some. The sample lists 250,000 to 300,000 clones, around 15% seen once, with less than 0.02% in the top ten. This clone was recorded a few times. Antigen specificity is unknown. Overall study results and limits: All four CD4+ subsets from Type 1 diabetes patients carried moderately but significantly shorter TCRB CDR3s.

The rearrangement joins TRBV18 to TRBJ2-5; 15 positions agree with TRBD2. Sequenced material: naive CD4+ T cells from blood. This TCR was recovered from a man aged 25 to 40 with type 1 diabetes. The CDR3 is CASSPRTSGRAEETQYF. The CDR3 DNA is TGTGCCAGCTCACCTAGGACTAGCGGGAGGGCCGAGGAGACCCAGTACTTC. The full variable domain, its missing parts supplied by reference TRBV18 and TRBJ2-5, is NAGVMQNPRHLVRRRGQEARLRCSPMKGHSHVYWYRQLPEEGLKFMVYLQKENIIDESGMPKERFSAEFPKEGPSILRIQQVVRGDSAAYFCASSPRTSGRAEETQYFGPGTRLLVL.